This record concerns one T cell receptor beta chain sequence. Its antigen is as yet unknown. The data are from a study of cytomegalovirus exposure and HLA in healthy donors. Regarding the study as a whole: A likely sequencing artifact accounted for one observed cluster of highly shared sequence variants. Reported performance of the classifier showed diagnosis of cytomegalovirus status with high specificity and sensitivity.

CDR1 SEHNR and CDR2 FQNEAQ come from the germline V gene (reference sequence). The CDR3 sequence is 18 residues long. V lost 2 bases to trimming and J lost 2 bases, with 21 bases between them. Use of 60 Vbeta and 13 Jbeta primers characterized the PCR. Per the original data handling: The authors later counted roughly 87 million unique TCR beta chains, 8.5 million to 13 million of them shared. Method: immunoSEQ multiplex PCR; TCRdb's copy keeps in-frame clones and lacks some. Clone size and the V and J calls come from that table; the DNA yielded D and trimming. The table lists some 90,000 clones, 65% to 80% of them singletons.

Material for sequencing was PBMCs. The gene calls are TRBV7-9 and TRBJ1-2, with D possibly matching TRBD1 (5 bases). The sequence derives from a man in his forties in good health and CMV-seronegative. The CDR3 nucleotides read TGTGCCAGCAGCTTATCCCTTGCAGGGCTAAGGCACAACTATGGCTACACCTTC. It translates to CASSLSLAGLRHNYGYTF.